The 25 T cell receptor beta chains in this list originate from one sample, sequenced in a study of Graves' ophthalmopathy and Graves' hyperthyroidism. Amplification targeted the TCR beta CDR3 regions, with RNA transcripts as the source material. The workflow started with a first-round RT-PCR run with HTBI primers and then moved on to a second-round multiplex PCR. TCRdb redid the calling of the multiplex PCR reads with MiXCR, one entry per CDR3 protein. Of roughly 500,000 distinct CDR3 sequences detected, 13% to 15% appear once; the ten largest clones hold around 9.8%. The specimen was blood. The source is a woman aged 30 to 39 with Graves' ophthalmopathy.

This clonotype occurred many times. The chain couples TRBV27 to TRBJ1-1; 8 positions match TRBD1. Trimming took 5 bases from V and 14 from J; bases not matched to a gene: 10. Germline V lookup: CDR1 MNHEY, CDR2 SMNVEV (reference sequence). This CDR3 is built from 12 residues. CDR3 in DNA: TGTGCCAGCAGTCCGGGACAGGACGAAAGGTTCTTT. This translates into CASSPGQDERFF.

This clonotype was seen ten or more times. This chain connects TRBV28 to TRBJ2-7; D call uncertain. The germline V gene has CDR1 MDHEN and CDR2 SYDVKM. The CDR3 contains 12 residues. The V and J ends lost 3 bases and 7 bases respectively, with 10 bases between them. CDR3 sequence reads: CASSFGEREQYF. CDR3 bases: TGTGCCAGCAGTTTTGGTGAGAGGGAGCAGTACTTC. Filled out from reference TRBV28 and TRBJ2-7, the complete variable domain reads DVKVTQSSRYLVKRTGEKVFLECVQDMDHENMFWYRQDPGLGLRLIYFSYDVKMKEKGDIPEGYSVSREKKERFSLILESASTNQTSMYLCASSFGEREQYFGPGTRLTVT.

This clonotype showed up many times. This chain uses TRBV12-3 or TRBV12-4 with TRBJ2-5, with a weak D call TRBD1 (6 bases). V lost 7 bases and J 7 bases, leaving 16 bases between the germline ends. The CDR3 totals 13 residues. CDR3 sequence (DNA): TGTGCCAGCAACATCAGGGGCTCCGGGACCCAGTACTTC. It codes for CASNIRGSGTQYF.

In its sample, this clonotype was seen many times. This sequence joins TRBV12-3 or TRBV12-4 and TRBJ1-5, with D unresolved. The CDR3 totals 14 residues. With 3 bases removed from V and 7 bases from J, the gap between germline ends came to 13 bases. The CDR3 DNA sequence: TGTGCCAGCAGTTTCATGGTGAGTCAACAGCCCCAGCATTTT. It yields the protein CASSFMVSQQPQHF.

This clonotype was counted ten times or more. J is TRBJ2-2 and V is TRBV24-1, with 7 bases identical to TRBD2. Germline loops: CDR1 KGHDR, CDR2 SFDVKD. The CDR3 consists of 14 residues. V shed 4 bases and J 5 bases; nucleotides not matched to a gene: 3. CDR3: CATSERGRTGELFF. The DNA of the CDR3 is TGTGCCACCAGTGAGCGGGGGAGGACCGGGGAGCTGTTTTTT.

This rearrangement joins TRBV12-3 or TRBV12-4 to TRBJ1-5; a possible D gene is TRBD1 (5 bases). Trimming removed 4 bases at V and 3 bases at J, with 13 bases between. CDR3 size: 15 residues. CDR3 loop: CASSSNPGPNQPQHF. For the CDR3, the DNA is TGTGCCAGCAGTTCAAATCCGGGGCCCAATCAGCCCCAGCATTTT.

This chain joins TRBV19 and TRBJ2-7; unclear D gene. The CDR3 covers 16 residues. V dropped 1 base and J dropped 2 bases, with 15 bases sitting between them. Germline V lookup: CDR1 LNHDA, CDR2 SQIVND (reference sequence). The CDR3 DNA reads as TGTGCCAGTAGTATAGCCCTTGCGCCAAGCGCCTACGAGCAGTACTTC. Translating it yields CASSIALAPSAYEQYF. Supplemented by reference TRBV19 and TRBJ2-7, the full variable domain reads DGGITQSPKYLFRKEGQNVTLSCEQNLNHDAMYWYRQDPGQGLRLIYYSQIVNDFQKGDIAEGYSVSREKKESFPLTVTSAQKNPTAFYLCASSIALAPSAYEQYFGPGTRLTVT.

This clonotype was recorded at least ten times. This chain links TRBV6-2 or TRBV6-3 with TRBJ1-5, with 11 bases identical to TRBD1. This CDR3 contains 16 residues. Germline V gene lookup returns CDR1 MNHEY and CDR2 SVGEGT. V trimming: 6 bases; J trimming: 7 bases; junction bases outside the gene matches: 11. CDR3 region: CASSPAGQGAGQPQHF. As DNA, the CDR3 is TGTGCCAGCAGCCCCGCCGGACAGGGGGCGGGACAGCCCCAGCATTTT.

This clonotype was observed at least ten times. The chain uses TRBV2 and TRBJ2-2, with no clear D. The CDR3 totals 14 residues. The V gene lost 6 bases and the J gene lost 1 base, with 9 bases spanning the gap. The germline V gene has CDR1 SNHLY and CDR2 FYNNEI. The CDR3 here is CASRRTVNTGELFF. In DNA, the CDR3 is TGTGCCAGCAGGCGGACCGTGAACACCGGGGAGCTGTTTTTT.

Many counts were recorded for this clonotype. The genes are TRBV6-1 and TRBJ1-3; D unresolved. The germline CDR1 and CDR2 sequences are MNHNS and SASEGT. This CDR3 is 15 amino acids long. V shed 6 bases and J shed 4 bases, with 16 bases lying between them. CDR3 region: CASRGPPTAGNTIYF. The CDR3 DNA reads as TGTGCCAGCAGAGGACCCCCTACCGCCGGAAACACCATATATTTT.

The V gene is TRBV3-1, the J gene TRBJ2-7, with TRBD1 identical over 7 bases. The germline V gene encodes CDR1 LGHDT and CDR2 YNNKEL (reference sequence). The CDR3 is made up of 15 amino acids. V dropped 2 bases and J dropped 0; count of bases not matched to a gene: 4. The CDR3 DNA is TGTGCCAGCAGCCAATGGGACAGCAGCTCCTACGAGCAGTACTTC. This sequence encodes CASSQWDSSSYEQYF.

This clonotype was counted many times. This chain uses TRBV12-3 or TRBV12-4 with TRBJ1-1, with D hard to call. This CDR3 region has 13 residues. The V end lost 11 bases, the J end lost 5 bases, and 18 bases lay between the germline ends. The CDR3 sequence is CASGIEGLTEAFF. CDR3 DNA sequence: TGTGCCTCTGGGATAGAGGGTCTGACTGAAGCTTTCTTT.

The chain joins TRBV28 to TRBJ2-5; a weak D match, TRBD1 (5 bases). The CDR3 consists of 14 residues. V gave up 6 bases and J gave up 5 bases, with 16 bases separating them. Germline assignment: CDR1 MDHEN and CDR2 SYDVKM. The CDR3: CASRIAGFRETQYF. In DNA, the CDR3 is TGTGCCAGCAGGATCGCAGGGTTTCGGGAGACCCAGTACTTC.

This clonotype has a count of ten or more. V is TRBV11-2 and J is TRBJ1-5; D is uncertain. Germline CDR1 and CDR2: SGHAT and FQNNGV. Trimming left V 5 bases short and J 0 bases short, with 11 bases between. CDR3 size: 15 residues. CDR3 sequence reads: CASSLRGYSNQPQHF. CDR3 DNA: TGTGCCAGCAGCCTAAGAGGGTATAGCAATCAGCCCCAGCATTTT. The variable domain in full, completed from reference TRBV11-2 and TRBJ1-5, reads EAGVAQSPRYKIIEKRQSVAFWCNPISGHATLYWYQQILGQGPKLLIQFQNNGVVDDSQLPKDRFSAERLKGVDSTLKIQPAKLEDSAVYLCASSLRGYSNQPQHFGDGTRLSIL.

The V and J genes are TRBV6-1 and TRBJ2-2; the D is unclear. Trimming took 7 bases from V and 5 from J, leaving 11 bases between them. The CDR3 is 13 residues long. Germline lookup yields CDR1 MNHNS and CDR2 SASEGT. Here the CDR3 DNA reads TGTGCCAGCAACCCGGCCGTAACCGGGGAGCTGTTTTTT. It yields the protein CASNPAVTGELFF.

The table lists this clonotype with many counts. This chain uses TRBV30 with TRBJ2-7, with D hard to call. Trimming stripped 2 bases from V and 2 bases from J, with 7 bases between. Germline CDR1 GTSNPN, CDR2 SVGIG (reference sequence). The length of the CDR3 is 12 residues. CDR3 in DNA: TGTGCCTGGAGTCAACGGGCCTACGAGCAGTACTTC. Translating it yields CAWSQRAYEQYF.

This clonotype has at least ten counts. The chain is built from TRBV7-9 and TRBJ2-5; 8 bases line up with TRBD1. The trim removed 6 bases at V and 1 base at J, leaving 10 bases unmatched. The CDR3 is 16 amino acids. Germline V gene data show CDR1 as SEHNR and CDR2 as FQNEAQ (reference sequence). The CDR3 is CASRRNTGGPQETQYF. The CDR3 nucleotides read TGTGCCAGCAGACGAAATACAGGGGGGCCCCAAGAGACCCAGTACTTC.

This clonotype occurred many times. V gene TRBV6-2 or TRBV6-3 combines with J gene TRBJ2-7; the match to TRBD1 covers 7 bases. This CDR3 region has 14 residues. The germline gives CDR1 MNHEY, CDR2 SVGEGT. With V trimmed by 4 bases and J by 7 bases, 10 bases remained unmatched. CDR3 sequence (DNA): TGTGCCAGCAGTTCCTACCTATACAGGGGTGAGCAGTACTTC. Translating gives CASSSYLYRGEQYF.

This clonotype was counted ten times or more. The rearrangement uses TRBV6-5 and TRBJ1-1, with a weak D call TRBD1 (6 bases). The CDR3 loop spans 15 amino acids. CDR1 and CDR2 from the germline V gene are MNHEY and SVGAGI. V lost 1 base and J 1 base, leaving 10 bases between the germline ends. DNA of the CDR3: TGTGCCAGCAGTTACTACGGGACACGGAACACTGAAGCTTTCTTT. Amino acids: CASSYYGTRNTEAFF.

The count of this clonotype is one. The rearrangement uses TRBV29-1 and TRBJ1-1; no definite D call. Per germline, CDR1 SQVTM and CDR2 ANQGSEA. This CDR3 is 12 amino acids long. The V end was cut by 4 bases, the J end by 4 bases, with 10 bases between. The CDR3 reads CSVAVLFTEAFF. In nucleotides, the CDR3 is TGCAGCGTTGCGGTTTTGTTCACTGAAGCTTTCTTT.

This clonotype occurred many times. The gene calls are TRBV12-3 or TRBV12-4 and TRBJ2-5; 8 bases map to TRBD1. This CDR3 is 13 amino acids long. Trimming at V came to 6 bases and at J to 4 bases, leaving 4 bases not matched to a gene. The CDR3 nucleotides are TGTGCCAGCAGCTCCGACAGGGGAGAGACCCAGTACTTC. Translation gives CASSSDRGETQYF.

This clonotype occurred a few times. The chain links TRBV9 to TRBJ2-5; D perhaps matches TRBD2 (5 bases). The V end was cut by 3 bases, the J end by 5 bases, with 14 bases between. The germline gives CDR1 SGDLS, CDR2 YYNGEE. The CDR3 runs 14 residues. The CDR3 protein is CASSAGGGGETQYF. The CDR3 coding sequence is TGTGCCAGCAGCGCCGGAGGCGGTGGGGAGACCCAGTACTTC.

In this sample, this clonotype turned up many times. The V and J genes are TRBV20-1 and TRBJ2-5, with 8 bases identical to TRBD1. The length of the CDR3 is 15 residues. V lost 3 bases to trimming and J lost 4 bases; unmatched junction nucleotides: 10. Germline assignment: CDR1 DFQATT and CDR2 SNEGSKA (reference sequence). CDR3 nucleotide sequence: TGCAGTGCTAGCAGTCCTCAGGGGGCTCTAGAGACCCAGTACTTC. Its protein product is CSASSPQGALETQYF.

Of note for this clonotype: This sequence may be a read error, since a much larger clone differs from it by one base. The CDR3 ends on some other residue instead of the conserved phenylalanine or tryptophan, so this is likely a read error. The rearrangement uses TRBV7-2 and TRBJ1-2; weak D call: TRBD1 (5 bases). The CDR3 has 14 amino acids. Trimming took off 5 bases at V and 4 bases at J, with 14 bases between the two ends. Per germline, CDR1 SGHTA and CDR2 FQGNSA. CDR3 sequence reads: CASSPQGRSYGYTV. The DNA for the CDR3 is TGTGCCAGCAGCCCCCAGGGTAGGAGCTATGGCTACACCGTC.

This clonotype was found many times. This chain joins TRBV28 and TRBJ1-2; perhaps TRBD1 as D (6 bases). The CDR3 contains 16 residues. V was trimmed by 5 bases and J by 1 base, leaving 17 bases between them. CDR1 and CDR2 from the germline V gene are MDHEN and SYDVKM. The CDR3 DNA reads TGTGCCAGCAGTCACGCGGGGGCAGTCGATAACTATGGCTACACCTTC. Translating it yields CASSHAGAVDNYGYTF.